The text below deals with one T cell receptor (beta chain). The diagnosis in patients was locally advanced or metastatic urothelial carcinoma. This entry belongs to a study of PD-L1 blockade in urothelial cancer. Clones were sequenced by immunoSEQ multiplex PCR, and TCRdb holds only the in-frame ones, with some missing. The table has 35,000 to 55,000 clones, 88% seen once; the top ten hold less than 15%. This CDR3 region has 16 residues. V lost 0 bases and J lost 6, with 15 bases in between. Germline values: CDR1 MNHEY, CDR2 SMNVEV (reference sequence). Sequencing was performed on PBMCs, taken around atezolizumab (anti-PD-L1) treatment. The origin of this receptor is a woman aged 60-70 years with urothelial cancer. The rearrangement links TRBV27 to TRBJ2-1; D may be TRBD2 (6 bases). CDR3 in DNA: TGTGCCAGCAGTTTATCGGAGGGCGTGCTAAGCAATGAGCAGTTCTTC. It translates to CASSLSEGVLSNEQFF.